Below are 18 T cell receptor beta chains sequenced from a single sample in a study of blood T cell repertoires in COVID-19. This table comes from immunoSEQ multiplex PCR, and its TCRdb copy is limited to in-frame clones, with some not included. The table records 150,000 to 200,000 clones, roughly four fifths of them present only once. The material sequenced was peripheral blood. The receptors were gathered from a woman aged 70-85 years with COVID-19, enrolled during active disease.

This sequence joins TRBV9 and TRBJ2-3; 9 positions agree with TRBD1. The germline V gene encodes CDR1 SGDLS and CDR2 YYNGEE. Losses at the gene ends were 0 bases for V and 6 bases for J; bases not matched to a gene: 8. The CDR3 has 16 amino acids. In DNA, the CDR3 is TGTGCCAGCAGCGTAGCGGGACAGGGTCCTTCGGATACGCAGTATTTT. Translation gives CASSVAGQGPSDTQYF.

The chain links TRBV19 to TRBJ2-1; weak D call: TRBD2 (6 bases). Germline V gene sequence: CDR1 LNHDA, CDR2 SQIVND (reference sequence). V shed 1 base and J shed 2 bases, with 21 bases lying between them. The CDR3 is made up of 19 amino acids. For the CDR3, the DNA is TGTGCCAGTAGTATAGGACCAACGAACCCGGGAGTTACCTACAATGAGCAGTTCTTC. It is translated as CASSIGPTNPGVTYNEQFF.

The chain couples TRBV5-5 to TRBJ1-3; tentative D call: TRBD1 (6 bases). This CDR3 is built from 14 residues. Germline CDR1 is SGHKS and CDR2 is YYEKEE (reference sequence). Trimming removed 5 bases from V and 1 base from J, with 10 bases in between. CDR3 sequence: CASSQQGSGNTIYF. In DNA, the CDR3 is TGTGCCAGCAGTCAACAGGGATCTGGAAACACCATATATTTT.

The chain employs TRBV6-2 or TRBV6-3 and TRBJ2-1, with a weak D call TRBD1 (6 bases). Trimming removed 6 bases from V and 5 bases from J, with 17 bases in between. CDR3 size: 15 residues. Germline lookup yields CDR1 MNHEY and CDR2 SVGEGT. DNA of the CDR3: TGTGCCAGCAGCCCCCTACAGGGAACGCACAATGAGCAGTTCTTC. Translating gives CASSPLQGTHNEQFF.

The V call is TRBV28, the J call TRBJ1-6; 10 bases line up with TRBD1. The J segment lost 6 bases and the V segment lost 5 bases, leaving 7 bases of the junction unmatched. CDR3 length: 16 residues. Per the germline V gene, CDR1 is MDHEN and CDR2 is SYDVKM. The CDR3 loop is CASSPAGQGGNSPLHF. The DNA of the CDR3 is TGTGCCAGCAGTCCGGCAGGACAGGGGGGTAATTCACCCCTCCACTTT.

The rearrangement uses TRBV6-5 and TRBJ2-4; D is uncertain. The V end was cut by 0 bases, the J end by 5 bases, with 8 bases between. The CDR3 loop spans 14 amino acids. Per the germline V gene, CDR1 is MNHEY and CDR2 is SVGAGI. The CDR3 here is CASSYSTRENIQYF. CDR3 sequence (DNA): TGTGCCAGCAGTTACTCGACTCGGGAAAACATTCAGTACTTC.

The count of this clone is one. This rearrangement joins TRBV18 to TRBJ1-1; maybe TRBD1 (5 bases). Trimming cost V 1 base and J 4 bases, with 19 bases left between them. The CDR3 is 17 amino acids. The V gene's germline CDR1 is KGHSH and CDR2 LQKENI. The DNA for the CDR3 is TGTGCCAGCTCACCACGGTTAGAGGTTATGGGGGGCACTGAAGCTTTCTTT. Protein product: CASSPRLEVMGGTEAFF.

V usage is TRBV10-3 and J usage is TRBJ2-2, with TRBD1 as a possible D gene (6 bases). Trimming took 4 bases from V and 0 from J, leaving 18 bases between them. This CDR3 is built from 18 residues. Germline CDR1 reads ENHRY; CDR2 reads SYGVKD. CDR3 residues: CAISVSPGTTSNTGELFF. In DNA, the CDR3 is TGTGCCATCAGTGTAAGTCCCGGGACAACTTCGAACACCGGGGAGCTGTTTTTT.

This clone has just a few counts. This rearrangement joins TRBV7-9 to TRBJ1-2; D is perhaps TRBD1 (5 bases). V shed 5 bases and J shed 5 bases, with 12 bases lying between them. Germline values: CDR1 SEHNR, CDR2 FQNEAQ (reference sequence). This CDR3 spans 13 amino acids. The CDR3 loop is CASSPGGRYGYTF. The CDR3 bases are TGTGCCAGCAGCCCGGGGGGTCGTTATGGCTACACCTTC.

This chain joins TRBV3-1 (or the pseudogene TRBV3-2) and TRBJ1-2, with TRBD1 as a possible D gene (6 bases). V was cut by 0 bases and J by 8 bases, with 19 bases left in between. The CDR3 runs to 16 residues. Looked up from germline, CDR1 is LGHDT and CDR2 is YNNKEL (reference sequence). CDR3 amino acids: CASSQEGGSTIGGYTF. The CDR3, as DNA: TGTGCCAGCAGCCAAGAAGGGGGTTCGACAATTGGAGGCTACACCTTC.

The chain links TRBV12-3 or TRBV12-4 to TRBJ1-6; D remains ambiguous. Trimming left V 3 bases short and J 14 bases short, with 14 bases between. CDR3 length equals 13 residues. The chain's CDR3 is CASSLGGFLTLHF. The CDR3 nucleotides read TGTGCCAGCAGTTTGGGAGGGTTCTTAACCCTCCACTTT.

The CDR3 sequence is CASSLELAGGSDTQYF. The DNA for the CDR3 is TGTGCCAGCAGCTTGGAGCTAGCGGGAGGGAGCGATACGCAGTATTTT. The genes are TRBV5-4 and TRBJ2-3, with TRBD2 matching over 12 bases. V shed 0 bases and J 6 bases; nucleotides not matched to a gene: 5. CDR3 length: 16 residues. CDR1 and CDR2 (germline): SGHNT, YYREEE (reference sequence).

The chain recombines TRBV19 with TRBJ1-2; possibly TRBD1 for D (6 bases). Trimming removed 7 bases at V and 8 bases at J, with 23 bases between. CDR1 and CDR2 from the germline V gene are LNHDA and SQIVND (reference sequence). This CDR3 spans 15 amino acids. Here the CDR3 DNA reads TGTGCCAGTACCCAGGAGCCGGGACACCCTCGGGGCTACACCTTC. Translated: CASTQEPGHPRGYTF.

This clone was observed a single time. This chain uses TRBV18 with TRBJ2-7; 7 positions match TRBD2. J was trimmed by 2 bases and V by 2 bases; bases with no gene match: 6. CDR1 is KGHSH and CDR2 is LQKENI in the germline V gene. CDR3 length: 15 amino acids. CDR3 sequence reads: CASSPSPGGTYEQYF. The CDR3 DNA is TGTGCCAGCTCACCATCCCCGGGAGGCACCTACGAGCAGTACTTC.

This chain uses TRBV4-3 with TRBJ2-3, with TRBD2 matching over 9 bases. V was clipped by 4 bases and J by 7 bases; unmatched bases: 12. The CDR3 is 16 amino acids. Per germline, CDR1 LGHNA and CDR2 YSLEER. The CDR3 region is CASSPQWASGTHTQYF. The CDR3, as DNA: TGCGCCAGCAGCCCACAATGGGCTAGCGGGACGCATACGCAGTATTTT.

The chain links TRBV5-4 to TRBJ1-2, with 9 bases fitting TRBD1. Germline CDR1 reads SGHNT; CDR2 reads YYREEE (reference sequence). CDR3 size: 14 residues. Trimming cost V 4 bases and J 1 base; bases outside gene matches: 2. This chain's CDR3 is CASSPDRGNYGYTF. As DNA, the CDR3 is TGTGCCAGCAGCCCGGACAGGGGTAACTATGGCTACACCTTC.

The chain carries TRBV24-1 and TRBJ2-2; the match to TRBD2 covers 9 bases. Germline lookup yields CDR1 KGHDR and CDR2 SFDVKD. V shed 5 bases, J shed 1 base, and the junction held 4 bases outside the gene matches. The CDR3 totals 16 residues. The CDR3 region has the DNA TGTGCCACCAGTGGGGAAGCGGGAGGGAACACCGGGGAGCTGTTTTTT. Its translation is CATSGEAGGNTGELFF.

J is TRBJ2-3 and V is TRBV30; TRBD1 agrees at 7 bases. Germline V gene lookup returns CDR1 GTSNPN and CDR2 SVGIG (reference sequence). V trimming: 6 bases; J trimming: 9 bases; junction bases outside the gene matches: 6. The CDR3 extends over 11 amino acids. CDR3 protein: CACSPGQTQYF. Written as DNA, the CDR3 is TGTGCCTGTTCCCCGGGACAGACGCAGTATTTT.